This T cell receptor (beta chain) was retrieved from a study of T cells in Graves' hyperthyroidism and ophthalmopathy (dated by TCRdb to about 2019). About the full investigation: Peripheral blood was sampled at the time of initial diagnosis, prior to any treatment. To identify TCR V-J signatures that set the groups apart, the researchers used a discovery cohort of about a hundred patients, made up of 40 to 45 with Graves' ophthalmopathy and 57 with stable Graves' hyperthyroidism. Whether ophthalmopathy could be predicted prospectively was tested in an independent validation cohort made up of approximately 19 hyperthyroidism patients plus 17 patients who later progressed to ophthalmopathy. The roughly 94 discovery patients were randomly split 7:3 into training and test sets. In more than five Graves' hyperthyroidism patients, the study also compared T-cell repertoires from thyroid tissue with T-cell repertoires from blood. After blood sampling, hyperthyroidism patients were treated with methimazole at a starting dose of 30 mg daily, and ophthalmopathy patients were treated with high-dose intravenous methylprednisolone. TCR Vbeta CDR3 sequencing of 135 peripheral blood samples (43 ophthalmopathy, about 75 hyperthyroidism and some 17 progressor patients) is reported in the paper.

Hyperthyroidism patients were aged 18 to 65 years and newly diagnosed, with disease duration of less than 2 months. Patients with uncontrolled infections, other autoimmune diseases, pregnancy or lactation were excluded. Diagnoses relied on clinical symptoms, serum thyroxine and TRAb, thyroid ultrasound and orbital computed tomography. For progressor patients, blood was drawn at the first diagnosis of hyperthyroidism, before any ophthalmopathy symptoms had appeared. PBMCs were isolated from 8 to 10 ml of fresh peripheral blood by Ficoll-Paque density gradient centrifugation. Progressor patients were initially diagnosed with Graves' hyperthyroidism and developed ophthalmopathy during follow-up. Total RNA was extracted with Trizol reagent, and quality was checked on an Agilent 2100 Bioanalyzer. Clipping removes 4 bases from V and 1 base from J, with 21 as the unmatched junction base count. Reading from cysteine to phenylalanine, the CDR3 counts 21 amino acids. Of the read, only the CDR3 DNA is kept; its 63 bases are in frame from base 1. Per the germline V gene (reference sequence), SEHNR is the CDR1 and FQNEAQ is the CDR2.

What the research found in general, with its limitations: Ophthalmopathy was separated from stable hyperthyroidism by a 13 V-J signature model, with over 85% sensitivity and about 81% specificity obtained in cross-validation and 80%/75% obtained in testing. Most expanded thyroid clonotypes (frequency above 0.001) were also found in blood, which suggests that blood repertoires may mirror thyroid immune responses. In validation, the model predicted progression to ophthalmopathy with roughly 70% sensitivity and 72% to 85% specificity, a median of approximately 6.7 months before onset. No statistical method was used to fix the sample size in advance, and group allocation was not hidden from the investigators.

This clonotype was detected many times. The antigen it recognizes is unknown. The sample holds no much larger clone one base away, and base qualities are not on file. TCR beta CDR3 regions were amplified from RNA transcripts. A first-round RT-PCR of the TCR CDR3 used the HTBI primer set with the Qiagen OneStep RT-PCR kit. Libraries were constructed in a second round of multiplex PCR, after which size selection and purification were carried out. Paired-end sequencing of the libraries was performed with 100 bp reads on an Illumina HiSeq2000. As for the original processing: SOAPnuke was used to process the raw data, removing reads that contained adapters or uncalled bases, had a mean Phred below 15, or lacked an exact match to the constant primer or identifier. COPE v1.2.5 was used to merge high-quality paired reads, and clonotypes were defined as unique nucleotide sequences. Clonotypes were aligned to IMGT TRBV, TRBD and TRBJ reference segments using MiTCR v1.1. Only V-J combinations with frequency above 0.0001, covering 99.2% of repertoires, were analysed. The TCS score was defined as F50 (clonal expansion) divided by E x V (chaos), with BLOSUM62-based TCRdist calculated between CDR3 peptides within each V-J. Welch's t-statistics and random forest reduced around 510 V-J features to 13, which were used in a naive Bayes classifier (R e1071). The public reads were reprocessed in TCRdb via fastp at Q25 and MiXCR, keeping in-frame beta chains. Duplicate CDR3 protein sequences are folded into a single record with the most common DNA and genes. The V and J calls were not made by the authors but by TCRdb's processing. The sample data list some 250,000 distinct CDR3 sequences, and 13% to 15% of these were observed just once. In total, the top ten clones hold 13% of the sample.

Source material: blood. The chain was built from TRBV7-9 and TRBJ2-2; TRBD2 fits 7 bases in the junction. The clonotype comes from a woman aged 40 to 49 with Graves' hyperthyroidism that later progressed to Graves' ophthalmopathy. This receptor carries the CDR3 CASSYLGRGLLDSKNTGELFF. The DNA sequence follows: TGTGCCAGCAGCTACCTGGGGAGGGGACTACTGGACTCGAAGAACACCGGGGAGCTGTTTTTT.